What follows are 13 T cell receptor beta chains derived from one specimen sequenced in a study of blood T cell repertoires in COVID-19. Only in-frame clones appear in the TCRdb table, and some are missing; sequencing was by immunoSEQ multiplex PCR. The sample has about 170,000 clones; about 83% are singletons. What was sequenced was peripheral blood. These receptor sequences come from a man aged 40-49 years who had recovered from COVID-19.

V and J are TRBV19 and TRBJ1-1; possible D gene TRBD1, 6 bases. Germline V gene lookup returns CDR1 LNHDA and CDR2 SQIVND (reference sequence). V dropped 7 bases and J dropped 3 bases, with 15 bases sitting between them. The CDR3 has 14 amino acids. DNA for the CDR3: TGTGCCAGTATACGAGGGGGTGGGGACACTGAAGCTTTCTTT. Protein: CASIRGGGDTEAFF.

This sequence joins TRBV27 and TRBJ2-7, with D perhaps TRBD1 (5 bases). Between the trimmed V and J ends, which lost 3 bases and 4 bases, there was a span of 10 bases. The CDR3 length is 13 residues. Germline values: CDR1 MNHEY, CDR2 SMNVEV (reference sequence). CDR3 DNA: TGTGCCAGCAGTTTCAGCAGGGTATACGAGCAGTACTTC. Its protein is CASSFSRVYEQYF.

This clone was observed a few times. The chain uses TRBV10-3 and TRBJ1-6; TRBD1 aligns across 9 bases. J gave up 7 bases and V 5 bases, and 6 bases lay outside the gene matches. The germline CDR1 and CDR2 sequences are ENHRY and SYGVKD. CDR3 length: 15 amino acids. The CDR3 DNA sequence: TGTGCCATCAGTCTGGAGGACAGGGGAAATTCACCCCTCCACTTT. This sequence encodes CAISLEDRGNSPLHF.

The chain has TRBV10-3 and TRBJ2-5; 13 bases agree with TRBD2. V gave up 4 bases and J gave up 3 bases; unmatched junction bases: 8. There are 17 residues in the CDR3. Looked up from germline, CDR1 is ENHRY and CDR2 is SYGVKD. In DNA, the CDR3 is TGTGCCATCAGTGCCCCGGGACTAGCGGGACTAAAAGAGACCCAGTACTTC. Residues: CAISAPGLAGLKETQYF.

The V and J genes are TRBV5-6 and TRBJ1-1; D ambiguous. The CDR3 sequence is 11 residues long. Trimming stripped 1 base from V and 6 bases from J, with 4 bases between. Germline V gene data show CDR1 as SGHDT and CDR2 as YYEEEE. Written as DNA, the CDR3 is TGTGCCAGCAGCTTGCAGGCTGAAGCTTTCTTT. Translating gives CASSLQAEAFF. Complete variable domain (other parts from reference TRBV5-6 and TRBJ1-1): DAGVTQSPTHLIKTRGQQVTLRCSPKSGHDTVSWYQQALGQGPQFIFQYYEEEERQRGNFPDRFSGHQFPNYSSELNVNALLLGDSALYLCASSLQAEAFFGQGTRLTVV.

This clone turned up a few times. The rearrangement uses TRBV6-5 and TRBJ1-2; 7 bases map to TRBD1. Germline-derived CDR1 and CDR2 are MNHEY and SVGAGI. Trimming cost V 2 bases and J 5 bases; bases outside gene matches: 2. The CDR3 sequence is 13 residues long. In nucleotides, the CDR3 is TGTGCCAGCAGTTACGGGACAGAATATGGCTACACCTTC. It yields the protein CASSYGTEYGYTF.

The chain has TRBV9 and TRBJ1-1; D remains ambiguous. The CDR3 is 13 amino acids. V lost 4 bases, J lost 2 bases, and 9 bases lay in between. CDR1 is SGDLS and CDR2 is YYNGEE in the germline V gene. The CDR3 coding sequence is TGTGCCAGCAGCCCCGACATCAACACTGAAGCTTTCTTT. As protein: CASSPDINTEAFF.

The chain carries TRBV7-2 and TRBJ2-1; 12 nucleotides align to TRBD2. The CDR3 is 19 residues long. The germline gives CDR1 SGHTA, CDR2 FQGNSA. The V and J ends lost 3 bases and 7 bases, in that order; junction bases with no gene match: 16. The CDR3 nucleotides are TGTGCCAGCAGCTTTATTCCCGTGACTAGCGGGGGAGGGTTGAATGAGCAGTTCTTC. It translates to CASSFIPVTSGGGLNEQFF.

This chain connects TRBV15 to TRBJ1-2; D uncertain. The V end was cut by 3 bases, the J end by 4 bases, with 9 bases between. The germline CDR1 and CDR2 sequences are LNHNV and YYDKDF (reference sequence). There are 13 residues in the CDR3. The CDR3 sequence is CATSSDMRYGYTF. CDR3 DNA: TGTGCCACCAGCAGCGACATGCGCTATGGCTACACCTTC.

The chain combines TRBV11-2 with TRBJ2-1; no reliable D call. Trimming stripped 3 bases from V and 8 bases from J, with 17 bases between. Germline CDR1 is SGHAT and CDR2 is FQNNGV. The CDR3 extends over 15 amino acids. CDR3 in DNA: TGTGCCAGCAGCTTTACTATCGCAGACGGCGATGAGCAGTTCTTC. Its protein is CASSFTIADGDEQFF.

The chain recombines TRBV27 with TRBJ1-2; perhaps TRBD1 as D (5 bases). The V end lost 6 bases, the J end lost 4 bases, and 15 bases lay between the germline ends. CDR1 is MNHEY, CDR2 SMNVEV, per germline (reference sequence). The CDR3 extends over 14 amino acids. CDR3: CASRSSRGVYGYTF. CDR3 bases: TGTGCCAGCAGATCATCCCGGGGGGTCTATGGCTACACCTTC.

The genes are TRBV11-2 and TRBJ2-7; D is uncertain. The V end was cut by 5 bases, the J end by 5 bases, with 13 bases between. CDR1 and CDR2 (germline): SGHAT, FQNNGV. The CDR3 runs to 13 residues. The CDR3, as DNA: TGTGCCAGCAGCCCTATGCGAGGTCACGAGCAGTACTTC. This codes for CASSPMRGHEQYF.

The CDR3: CASGLAGLQETQYF. The DNA for the CDR3 is TGTGCCAGCGGCCTAGCGGGACTCCAAGAGACCCAGTACTTC. The chain is built from TRBV2 and TRBJ2-5; 9 bases line up with TRBD2. The CDR3 totals 14 residues. The V gene end was trimmed by 8 bases and the J gene end by 1 base; junction bases not matched to a gene: 5. CDR1 is SNHLY and CDR2 is FYNNEI in the germline V gene.